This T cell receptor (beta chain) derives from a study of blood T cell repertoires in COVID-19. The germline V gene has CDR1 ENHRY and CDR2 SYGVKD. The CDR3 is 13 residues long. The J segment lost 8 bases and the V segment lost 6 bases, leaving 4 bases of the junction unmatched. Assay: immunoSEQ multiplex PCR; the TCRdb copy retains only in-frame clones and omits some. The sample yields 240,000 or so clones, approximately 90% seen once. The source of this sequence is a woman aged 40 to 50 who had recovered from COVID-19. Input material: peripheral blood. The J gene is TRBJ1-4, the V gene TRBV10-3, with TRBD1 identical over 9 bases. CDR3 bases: TGTGCCATCAGACGACAGGGGGGGGAAAAACTGTTTTTT. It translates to CAIRRQGGEKLFF.